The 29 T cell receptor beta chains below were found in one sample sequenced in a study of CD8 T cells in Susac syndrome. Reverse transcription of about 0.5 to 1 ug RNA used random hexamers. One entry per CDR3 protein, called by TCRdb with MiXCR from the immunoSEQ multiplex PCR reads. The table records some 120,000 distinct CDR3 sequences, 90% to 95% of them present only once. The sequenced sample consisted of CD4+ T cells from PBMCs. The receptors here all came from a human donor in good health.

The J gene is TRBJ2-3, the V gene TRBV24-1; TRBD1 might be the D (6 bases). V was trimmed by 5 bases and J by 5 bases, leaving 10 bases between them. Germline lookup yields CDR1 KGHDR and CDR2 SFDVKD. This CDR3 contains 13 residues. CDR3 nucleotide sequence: TGTGCCACCAGTGCGAGAGGGGGAGATACGCAGTATTTT. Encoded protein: CATSARGGDTQYF.

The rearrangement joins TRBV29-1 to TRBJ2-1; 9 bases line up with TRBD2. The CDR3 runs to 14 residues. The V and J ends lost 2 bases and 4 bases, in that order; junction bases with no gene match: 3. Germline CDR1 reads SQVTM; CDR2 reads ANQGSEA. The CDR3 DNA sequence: TGCAGCGTTGAATTAGCGGGAGTTTACAATGAGCAGTTCTTC. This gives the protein CSVELAGVYNEQFF.

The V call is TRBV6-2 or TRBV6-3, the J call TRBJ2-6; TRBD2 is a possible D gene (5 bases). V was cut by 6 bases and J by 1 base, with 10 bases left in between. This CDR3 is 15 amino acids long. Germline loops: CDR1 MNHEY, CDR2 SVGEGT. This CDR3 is CASRLVQSGANVLTF. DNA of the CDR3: TGTGCCAGCAGACTAGTCCAATCTGGGGCCAACGTCCTGACTTTC.

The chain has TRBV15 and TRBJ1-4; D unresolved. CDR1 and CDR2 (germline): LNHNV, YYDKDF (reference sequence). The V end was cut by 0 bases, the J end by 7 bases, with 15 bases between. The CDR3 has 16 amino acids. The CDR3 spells CATSRDSPGSSEKLFF. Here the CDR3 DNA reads TGTGCCACCAGCAGAGATTCCCCGGGCTCGAGTGAAAAACTGTTTTTT.

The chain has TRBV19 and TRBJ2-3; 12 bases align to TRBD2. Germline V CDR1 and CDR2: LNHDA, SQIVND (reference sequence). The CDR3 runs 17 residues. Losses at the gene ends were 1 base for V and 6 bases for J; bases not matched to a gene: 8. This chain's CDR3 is CASSIGLAGGPVDTQYF. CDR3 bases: TGTGCCAGTAGTATAGGCCTAGCGGGAGGGCCGGTGGATACGCAGTATTTT. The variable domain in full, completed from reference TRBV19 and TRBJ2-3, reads DGGITQSPKYLFRKEGQNVTLSCEQNLNHDAMYWYRQDPGQGLRLIYYSQIVNDFQKGDIAEGYSVSREKKESFPLTVTSAQKNPTAFYLCASSIGLAGGPVDTQYFGPGTRLTVL.

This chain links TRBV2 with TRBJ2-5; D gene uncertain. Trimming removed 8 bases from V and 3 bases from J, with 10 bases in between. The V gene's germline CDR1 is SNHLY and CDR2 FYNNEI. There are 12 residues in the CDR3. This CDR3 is CASGRSEETQYF. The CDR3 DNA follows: TGTGCCAGCGGCAGGTCCGAAGAGACCCAGTACTTC.

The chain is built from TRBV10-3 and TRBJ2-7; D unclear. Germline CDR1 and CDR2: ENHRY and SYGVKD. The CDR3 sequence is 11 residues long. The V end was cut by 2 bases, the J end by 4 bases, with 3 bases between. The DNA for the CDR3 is TGTGCCATCAGTGAGACTTACGAGCAGTACTTC. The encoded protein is CAISETYEQYF.

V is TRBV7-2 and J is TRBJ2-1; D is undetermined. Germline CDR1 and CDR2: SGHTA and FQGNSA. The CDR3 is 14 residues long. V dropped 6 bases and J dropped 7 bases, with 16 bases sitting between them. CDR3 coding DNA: TGTGCCAGCAGGAGCCCAGACTGGATTAATGAGCAGTTCTTC. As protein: CASRSPDWINEQFF.

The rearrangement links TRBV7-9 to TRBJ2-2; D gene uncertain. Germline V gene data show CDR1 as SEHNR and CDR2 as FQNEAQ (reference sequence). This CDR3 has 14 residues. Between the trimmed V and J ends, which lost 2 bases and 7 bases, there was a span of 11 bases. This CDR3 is CASSLTSLYGELFF. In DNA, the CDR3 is TGTGCCAGCAGCTTAACATCCCTATACGGGGAGCTGTTTTTT.

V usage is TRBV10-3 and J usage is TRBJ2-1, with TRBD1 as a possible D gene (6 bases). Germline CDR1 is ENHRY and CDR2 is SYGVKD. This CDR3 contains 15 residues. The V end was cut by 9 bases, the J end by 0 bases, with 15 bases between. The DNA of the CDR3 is TGTGCCATTCGTCAACAGGGAAGCTCCTACAATGAGCAGTTCTTC. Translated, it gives CAIRQQGSSYNEQFF.

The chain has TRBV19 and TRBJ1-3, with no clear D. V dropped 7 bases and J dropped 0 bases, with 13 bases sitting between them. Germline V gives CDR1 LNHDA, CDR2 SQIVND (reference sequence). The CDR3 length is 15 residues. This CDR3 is CASKASSISGNTIYF. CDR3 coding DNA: TGTGCCAGTAAGGCCAGCTCTATCTCTGGAAACACCATATATTTT.

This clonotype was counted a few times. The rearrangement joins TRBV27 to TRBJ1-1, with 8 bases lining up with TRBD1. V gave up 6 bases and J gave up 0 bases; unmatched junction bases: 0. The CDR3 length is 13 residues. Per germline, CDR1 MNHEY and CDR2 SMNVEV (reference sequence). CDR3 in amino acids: CASSRGLNTEAFF. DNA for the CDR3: TGTGCCAGCAGCAGGGGGCTGAACACTGAAGCTTTCTTT.

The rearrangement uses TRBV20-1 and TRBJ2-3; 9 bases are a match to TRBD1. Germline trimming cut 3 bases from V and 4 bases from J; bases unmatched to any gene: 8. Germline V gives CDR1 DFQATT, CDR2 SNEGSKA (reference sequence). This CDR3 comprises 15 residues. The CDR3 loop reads CSASDLGQGSDTQYF. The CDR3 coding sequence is TGCAGTGCTAGTGATTTGGGACAGGGCTCAGATACGCAGTATTTT.

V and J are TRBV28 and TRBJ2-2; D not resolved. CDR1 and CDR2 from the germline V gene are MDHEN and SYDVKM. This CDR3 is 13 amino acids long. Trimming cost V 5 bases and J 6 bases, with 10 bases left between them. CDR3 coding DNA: TGTGCCAGCAGTCTACAAAGACCCGGGGAGCTGTTTTTT. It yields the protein CASSLQRPGELFF.

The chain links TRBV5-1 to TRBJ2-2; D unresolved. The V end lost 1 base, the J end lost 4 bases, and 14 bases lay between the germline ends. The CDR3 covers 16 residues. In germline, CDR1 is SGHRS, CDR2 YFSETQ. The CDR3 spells CASSLSPGSVTGELFF. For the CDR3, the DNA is TGCGCCAGCAGCTTGAGTCCAGGAAGTGTCACCGGGGAGCTGTTTTTT.

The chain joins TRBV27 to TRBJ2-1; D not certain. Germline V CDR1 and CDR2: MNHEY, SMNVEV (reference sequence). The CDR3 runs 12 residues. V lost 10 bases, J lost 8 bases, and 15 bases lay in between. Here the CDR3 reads CATQSVLDEQFF. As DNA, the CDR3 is TGTGCCACTCAATCGGTTTTGGATGAGCAGTTCTTC.

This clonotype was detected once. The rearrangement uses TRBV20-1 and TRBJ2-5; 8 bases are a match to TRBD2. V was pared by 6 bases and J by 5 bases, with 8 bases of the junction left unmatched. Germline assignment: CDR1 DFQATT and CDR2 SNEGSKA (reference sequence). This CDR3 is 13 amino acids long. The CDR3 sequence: CSATPGGGETQYF. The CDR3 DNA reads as TGCAGTGCAACCCCTGGCGGGGGGGAGACCCAGTACTTC.

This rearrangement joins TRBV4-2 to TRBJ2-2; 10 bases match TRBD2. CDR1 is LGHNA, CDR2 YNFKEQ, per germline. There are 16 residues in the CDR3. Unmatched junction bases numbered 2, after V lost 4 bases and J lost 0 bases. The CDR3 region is CASSPGLAANTGELFF. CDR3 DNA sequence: TGTGCCAGCAGCCCCGGACTAGCGGCGAACACCGGGGAGCTGTTTTTT.

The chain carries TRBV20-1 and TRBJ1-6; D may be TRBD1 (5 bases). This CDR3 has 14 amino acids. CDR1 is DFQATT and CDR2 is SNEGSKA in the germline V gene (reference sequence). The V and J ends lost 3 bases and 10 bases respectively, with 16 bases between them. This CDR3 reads CSARDNYVGSPLHF. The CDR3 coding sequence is TGCAGTGCTAGGGACAATTACGTAGGATCACCCCTCCACTTT.

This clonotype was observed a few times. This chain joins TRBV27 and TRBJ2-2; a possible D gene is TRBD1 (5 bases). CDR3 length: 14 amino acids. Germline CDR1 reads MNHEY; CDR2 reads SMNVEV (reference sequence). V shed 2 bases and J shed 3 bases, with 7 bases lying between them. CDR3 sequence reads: CASSLRRDTGELFF. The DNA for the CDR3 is TGTGCCAGCAGTTTACGCAGGGACACCGGGGAGCTGTTTTTT.

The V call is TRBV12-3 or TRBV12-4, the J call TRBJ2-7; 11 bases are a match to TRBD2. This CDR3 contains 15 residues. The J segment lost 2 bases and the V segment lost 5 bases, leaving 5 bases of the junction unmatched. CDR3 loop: CASSHGTSGTYEQYF. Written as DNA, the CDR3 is TGTGCCAGCAGTCACGGGACTAGCGGAACCTACGAGCAGTACTTC.

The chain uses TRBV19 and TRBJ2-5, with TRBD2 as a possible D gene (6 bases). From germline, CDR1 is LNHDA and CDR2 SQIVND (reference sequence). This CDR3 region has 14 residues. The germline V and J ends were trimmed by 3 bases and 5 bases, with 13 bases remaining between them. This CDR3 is CASSMVGSAETQYF. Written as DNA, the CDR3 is TGTGCCAGTAGTATGGTCGGGAGCGCGGAGACCCAGTACTTC.

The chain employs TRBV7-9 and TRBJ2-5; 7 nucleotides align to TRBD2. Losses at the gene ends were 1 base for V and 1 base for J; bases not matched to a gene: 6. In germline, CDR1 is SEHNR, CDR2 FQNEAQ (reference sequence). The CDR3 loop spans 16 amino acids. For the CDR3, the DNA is TGTGCCAGCAGCTTAGATGGCGGGAGCGGCCAAGAGACCCAGTACTTC. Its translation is CASSLDGGSGQETQYF.

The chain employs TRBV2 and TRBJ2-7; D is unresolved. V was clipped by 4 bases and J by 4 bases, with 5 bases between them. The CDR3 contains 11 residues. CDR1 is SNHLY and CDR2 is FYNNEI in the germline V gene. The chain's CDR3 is CASSAWYEQYF. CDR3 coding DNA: TGTGCCAGCAGTGCATGGTACGAGCAGTACTTC.

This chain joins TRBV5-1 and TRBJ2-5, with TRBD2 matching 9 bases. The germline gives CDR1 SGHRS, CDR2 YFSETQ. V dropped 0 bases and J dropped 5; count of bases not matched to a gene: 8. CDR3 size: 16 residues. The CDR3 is CASSLDGASGKETQYF. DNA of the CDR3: TGCGCCAGCAGCTTGGATGGGGCTAGCGGGAAGGAGACCCAGTACTTC.

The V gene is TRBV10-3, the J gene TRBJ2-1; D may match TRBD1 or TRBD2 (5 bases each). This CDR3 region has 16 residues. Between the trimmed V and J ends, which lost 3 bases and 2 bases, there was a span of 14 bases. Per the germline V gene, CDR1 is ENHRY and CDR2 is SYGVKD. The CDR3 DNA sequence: TGTGCCATCAGTGAAGAGGCAGGGAGAACCTACAATGAGCAGTTCTTC. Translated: CAISEEAGRTYNEQFF.

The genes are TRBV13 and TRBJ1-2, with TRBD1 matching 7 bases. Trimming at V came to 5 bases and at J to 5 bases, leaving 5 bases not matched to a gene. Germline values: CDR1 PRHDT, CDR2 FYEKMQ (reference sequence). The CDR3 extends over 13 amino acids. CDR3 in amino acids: CASSQDRIYGYTF. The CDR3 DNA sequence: TGTGCCAGCAGCCAGGACAGGATATATGGCTACACCTTC.

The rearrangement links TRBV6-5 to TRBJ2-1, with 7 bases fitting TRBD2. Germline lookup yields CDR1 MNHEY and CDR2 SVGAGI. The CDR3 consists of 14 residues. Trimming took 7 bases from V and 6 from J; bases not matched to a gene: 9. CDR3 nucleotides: TGTGCCAGCATCGGATCGACTAGCACCAATGAGCAGTTCTTC. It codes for CASIGSTSTNEQFF.

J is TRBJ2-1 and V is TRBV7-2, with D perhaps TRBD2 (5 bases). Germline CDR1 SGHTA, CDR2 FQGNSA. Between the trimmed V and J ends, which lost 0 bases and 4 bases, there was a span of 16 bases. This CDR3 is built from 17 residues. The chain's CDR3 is CASSLALDYQIYNEQFF. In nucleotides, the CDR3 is TGTGCCAGCAGCTTAGCGCTCGACTATCAGATATACAATGAGCAGTTCTTC.